This T cell receptor (beta chain) was sequenced during a study of cytomegalovirus exposure and HLA in healthy donors. PCR used 60 Vbeta primers and 13 Jbeta primers. The assay was immunoSEQ multiplex PCR, and TCRdb's table has in-frame clones only and misses some. In all, the sample yields 45,000 to 65,000 clones. This CDR3 spans 17 amino acids. From germline, CDR1 is SGHVS and CDR2 FQNEAQ. V lost 6 bases, J lost 3 bases, and 21 bases lay in between. Sample: PBMCs. The TCR sequence derives from a man aged 18-30 years in good health and CMV-seropositive. V usage is TRBV7-8 and J usage is TRBJ2-4; D is unresolved. The CDR3 nucleotides read TGTGCCAGCAGTCTCTTGGCGCTCTTTCGCGGCAAAAACATTCAGTACTTC. The encoded protein is CASSLLALFRGKNIQYF.